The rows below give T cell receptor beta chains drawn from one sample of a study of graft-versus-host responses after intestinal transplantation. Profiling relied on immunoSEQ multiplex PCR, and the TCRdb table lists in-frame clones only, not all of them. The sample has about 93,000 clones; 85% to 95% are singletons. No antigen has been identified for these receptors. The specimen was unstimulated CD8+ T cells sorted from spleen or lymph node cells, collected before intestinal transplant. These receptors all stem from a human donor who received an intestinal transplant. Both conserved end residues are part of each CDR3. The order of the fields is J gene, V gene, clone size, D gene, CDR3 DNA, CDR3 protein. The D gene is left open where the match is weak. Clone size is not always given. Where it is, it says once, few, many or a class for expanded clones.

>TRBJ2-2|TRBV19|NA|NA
TGTGCCAGTAGTATAGTTTTGTTCGCGAACACCGGGGAGCTGTTTTTT
CASSIVLFANTGELFF
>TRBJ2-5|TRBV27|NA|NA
TGTGCCAGCAGTTTTGGCTCCCCGGGGACTCCGGAGACCCAGTACTTC
CASSFGSPGTPETQYF
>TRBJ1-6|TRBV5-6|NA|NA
TGTGCCAGCAGCTTGGGACAGTTATATAATTCACCCCTCCACTTT
CASSLGQLYNSPLHF
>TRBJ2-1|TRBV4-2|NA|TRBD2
TGTGCCAGCAGCCAAGATCCGTCCGGCGGGAGTGTGCAGTTCTTC
CASSQDPSGGSVQFF
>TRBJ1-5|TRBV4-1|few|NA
TGCGCCAGCAGCCAAGTGCTGCCCGGGCCCCAGCATTTT
CASSQVLPGPQHF
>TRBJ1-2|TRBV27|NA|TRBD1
TGTGCCAGCAGTTCCGGGACAGGGGATCCCTATGGCTACACCTTC
CASSSGTGDPYGYTF
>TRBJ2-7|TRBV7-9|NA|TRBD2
TGTGCCAGCAGCTCGGGGGAGGGCCTCTCCTACGAGCAGTACTTC
CASSSGEGLSYEQYF
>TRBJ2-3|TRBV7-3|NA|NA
TGTGCCAGCAGCTTAGATGGGGCGCTCACAGATACGCAGTATTTT
CASSLDGALTDTQYF
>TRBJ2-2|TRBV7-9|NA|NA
TGTGCCAGCAGCTCTCTCTGGGGGGGCTCTAACGGGGAGCTGTTTTTT
CASSSLWGGSNGELFF
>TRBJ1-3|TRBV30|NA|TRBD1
TGTGCCTGGAGAAGGGACAGGGGGACTGGAAACACCATATATTTT
CAWRRDRGTGNTIYF
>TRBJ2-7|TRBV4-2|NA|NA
TGTGCCAGCAGCCCCTCTATTGACGAGCAGTACTTC
CASSPSIDEQYF
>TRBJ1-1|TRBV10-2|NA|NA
TGCGCCAGCAGCGAGTGGTTTTCCCTATCCACTGAAGCTTTCTTT
CASSEWFSLSTEAFF
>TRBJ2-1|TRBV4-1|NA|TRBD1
TGCGCCAGCAGCCAACAGGACAGGGGGCCGGGCAATGAGCAGTTCTTC
CASSQQDRGPGNEQFF
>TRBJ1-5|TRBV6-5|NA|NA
TGTGCCAGCAGTTACTCGGTCCAGCAGGCCCAGCATTTT
CASSYSVQQAQHF
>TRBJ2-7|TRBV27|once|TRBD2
TGTGCCAGCGGGGGGGGATTGACCCCCCACGAGCAGTACTTC
CASGGGLTPHEQYF
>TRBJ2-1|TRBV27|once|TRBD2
TGTGCCAGCAGTGAGGGACTAGCATTCTACAATGAGCAGTTCTTC
CASSEGLAFYNEQFF
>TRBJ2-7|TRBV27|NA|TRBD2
TGTGCCAGCAGTCTCCTAGCAGCGGGAGGGCCAAACGAGCAGTACTTC
CASSLLAAGGPNEQYF
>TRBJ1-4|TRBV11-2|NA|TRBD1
TGTGCCAGCAGCTTACGACAGGGTGGGGAAAAACTGTTTTTT
CASSLRQGGEKLFF
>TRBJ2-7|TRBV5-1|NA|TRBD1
TGCGCCAGCAGCCCGGACAGGGCCGCCTACGAGCAGTACTTC
CASSPDRAAYEQYF
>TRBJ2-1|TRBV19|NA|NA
TGTGCCAGTAGTATCCAGGGCTACAATGAGCAGTTCTTC
CASSIQGYNEQFF
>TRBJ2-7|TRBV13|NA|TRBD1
TGTGCCAGCAGCACGACAGGGGACGGCTCCTACGAGCAGTACTTC
CASSTTGDGSYEQYF
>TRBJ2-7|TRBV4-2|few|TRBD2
TGTGCCAGCAGCCAAGAGGCTAGCGGGGGGGGATACGAGCAGTACTTC
CASSQEASGGGYEQYF
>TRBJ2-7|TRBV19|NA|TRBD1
TGTGCCAGTAGCCTCGGGACAGGGAGGTACGAGCAGTACTTC
CASSLGTGRYEQYF
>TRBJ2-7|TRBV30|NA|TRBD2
TGTGCCTGGGGACTAGCGAGAAACTACGAGCAGTACTTC
CAWGLARNYEQYF
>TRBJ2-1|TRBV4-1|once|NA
TGCGCCAGCAGCCAACCTGCTGGCGGAAGCTCCTACAATGAGCAGTTCTTC
CASSQPAGGSSYNEQFF
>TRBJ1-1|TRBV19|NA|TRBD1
TGTGCCAGTAGTCGACAGGGGAGGAGTACTGAAGCTTTCTTT
CASSRQGRSTEAFF
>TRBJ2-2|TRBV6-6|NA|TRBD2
TGTGCCAGCAGCGACGGGGGGAATTTTGACACCGGGGAGCTGTTTTTT
CASSDGGNFDTGELFF
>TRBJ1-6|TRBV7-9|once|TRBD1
TGTGCCAGCAGCTCTGACCGGGACAGGGGTTCACCCCTCCACTTT
CASSSDRDRGSPLHF